A single sample gave rise to the 27 T cell receptor beta chains below, sequenced in a study of post-analysis software for immune sequencing data. Findings and caveats of the study: Patients carried a few TRBV segments more frequently than controls did, and TRBV5-6, TRBV5-1 and TRBV20-1 were among them.

TCR beta libraries were prepared from cDNA with unique molecular identifiers. TCRdb re-called the PCR reads through MiXCR, storing one row per CDR3 protein. This table holds approximately 730,000 distinct CDR3 sequences, around 27% found once. No antigen has been identified for these receptors. Input material: blood. Every receptor here comes from a girl aged 10 to 17 with multiple sclerosis.

This sequence joins TRBV19 and TRBJ2-1; the match to TRBD1 covers 7 bases. The ends lost 2 bases at V and 5 bases at J; junction bases unmatched: 6. The CDR3 spans 15 residues. Germline assignment: CDR1 LNHDA and CDR2 SQIVND (reference sequence). CDR3 residues: CASSISGGRNNEQFF. The CDR3 coding sequence is TGTGCCAGTAGTATATCAGGGGGAAGAAACAATGAGCAGTTCTTC.

The chain couples TRBV7-2 to TRBJ1-5; TRBD1 is a possible D gene (5 bases). CDR1 is SGHTA, CDR2 FQGNSA, per germline. Trimming took 2 bases from V and 7 from J, leaving 9 bases between them. The CDR3 length is 13 residues. The CDR3 DNA is TGTGCCAGCAGCTTAAGGGGTTTACAGCCCCAGCATTTT. Translation gives CASSLRGLQPQHF.

CDR3 loop: CASSSYRGNYGYTF. The CDR3 nucleotides read TGTGCCAGCAGCTCATACAGGGGAAACTATGGCTACACCTTC. The rearrangement links TRBV7-9 to TRBJ1-2; 7 nucleotides align to TRBD1. The CDR3 is 14 residues long. Germline values: CDR1 SEHNR, CDR2 FQNEAQ (reference sequence). The junction had 4 bases not matched to a gene; V was cut back by 4 bases and J by 2 bases. Full variable domain (outside the CDR3, taken from reference TRBV7-9 and TRBJ1-2): DTGVSQNPRHKITKRGQNVTFRCDPISEHNRLYWYRQTLGQGPEFLTYFQNEAQLEKSRLLSDRFSAERPKGSFSTLEIQRTEQGDSAMYLCASSSYRGNYGYTFGSGTRLTVV.

The rearrangement uses TRBV5-1 and TRBJ2-1; no firm D call. The V and J ends lost 4 bases and 3 bases respectively, with 14 bases between them. The germline V gene has CDR1 SGHRS and CDR2 YFSETQ. CDR3 length: 15 residues. The CDR3 spells CASSPGRWVYNEQFF. DNA of the CDR3: TGCGCCAGCAGCCCCGGTAGATGGGTCTACAATGAGCAGTTCTTC.

This clonotype was counted a single time. V gene TRBV7-3 combines with J gene TRBJ2-3; 9 nucleotides align to TRBD2. In germline, CDR1 is SGHTA, CDR2 FQGTGA. This CDR3 region has 15 residues. The V segment lost 5 bases and the J segment 4 bases; nucleotides outside the gene matches: 7. CDR3 residues: CASSPGGGAADTQYF. DNA for the CDR3: TGTGCCAGCAGCCCCGGCGGGGGGGCTGCAGATACGCAGTATTTT.

This clonotype was seen only a few times. This rearrangement joins TRBV10-2 to TRBJ2-5; a weak D match, TRBD1 (6 bases). The germline gives CDR1 WSHSY, CDR2 SAAADI. There are 15 residues in the CDR3. Trimming took off 3 bases at V and 5 bases at J, with 16 bases between the two ends. The CDR3 coding sequence is TGCGCCAGCAGTGATGACAGGTCGATGGGGGAGACCCAGTACTTC. It specifies CASSDDRSMGETQYF.

The chain couples TRBV5-1 to TRBJ2-4; no clear D. The CDR3 loop spans 14 amino acids. The ends were cut back, 2 bases at V and 8 bases at J, with 14 bases in the middle. From germline, CDR1 is SGHRS and CDR2 YFSETQ. CDR3 in DNA: TGCGCCAGCAGCTTTAGAGGACGGGCGGACATTCAGTACTTC. Protein sequence: CASSFRGRADIQYF.

V and J are TRBV2 and TRBJ2-5, with 7 bases aligning to TRBD2. There are 16 residues in the CDR3. Germline trimming cut 6 bases from V and 4 bases from J; bases unmatched to any gene: 14. CDR1 and CDR2 (germline): SNHLY, FYNNEI. The CDR3 bases are TGTGCCAGCAGCCCTTTGGTCGGGGGGAAACGAGAGACCCAGTACTTC. It yields the protein CASSPLVGGKRETQYF.

This chain uses TRBV20-1 with TRBJ2-3, with 8 bases that match TRBD2. Trimming cost V 6 bases and J 4 bases; bases outside gene matches: 6. This CDR3 has 13 residues. Per germline, CDR1 DFQATT and CDR2 SNEGSKA (reference sequence). CDR3 coding DNA: TGCAGTGCCAGAAGCGGGGGCGCAGATACGCAGTATTTT. This translates into CSARSGGADTQYF.

This sequence joins TRBV12-3 or TRBV12-4 and TRBJ1-2; the D gene is possibly TRBD1 (6 bases). Trimming stripped 10 bases from V and 3 bases from J, with 24 bases between. The CDR3 spans 16 residues. CDR3 nucleotides: TGTGCCACCCGATTGGTTGGGGGGGGCAGTGACTATGGCTACACCTTC. Residues: CATRLVGGGSDYGYTF.

The chain is built from TRBV5-6 and TRBJ2-1, with 8 bases identical to TRBD1. The CDR3 consists of 15 residues. The ends lost 0 bases at V and 8 bases at J; junction bases unmatched: 7. Germline V gives CDR1 SGHDT, CDR2 YYEEEE. Here the CDR3 reads CASSLGTGRFDEQFF. The CDR3 DNA is TGTGCCAGCAGCTTGGGGACAGGGAGGTTCGATGAGCAGTTCTTC.

The chain has TRBV3-1 and TRBJ2-7; D remains unclear. Trimming removed 3 bases at V and 5 bases at J, with 11 bases between. The CDR3 consists of 13 residues. Germline-derived CDR1 and CDR2 are LGHDT and YNNKEL (reference sequence). In nucleotides, the CDR3 is TGTGCCAGCAGCCATTCTACCTACAACGAGCAGTACTTC. Translation: CASSHSTYNEQYF.

V usage is TRBV20-1 and J usage is TRBJ1-6; D is possibly TRBD1 (6 bases). The CDR3 is 16 amino acids. The germline V and J ends were trimmed by 8 bases and 7 bases, with 24 bases remaining between them. In germline, CDR1 is DFQATT, CDR2 SNEGSKA (reference sequence). In nucleotides, the CDR3 is TGCAGTACCTACCCCGGAGGAAGGGGGTGGAATTCACCCCTCCACTTT. This codes for CSTYPGGRGWNSPLHF.

The CDR3 DNA is TGCAGTGCGATATTTCCCGGACAAGGGGCGCTGAATTCACCCCTCCACTTT. The encoded protein is CSAIFPGQGALNSPLHF. The J gene is TRBJ1-6, the V gene TRBV20-1; D may be TRBD1 (5 bases). Germline CDR1 and CDR2: DFQATT and SNEGSKA (reference sequence). This CDR3 spans 17 amino acids. V lost 6 bases and J 7 bases, leaving 25 bases between the germline ends.

V is TRBV29-1 and J is TRBJ1-4, with TRBD1 matching 8 bases. The CDR3 spans 13 residues. J gave up 8 bases and V 6 bases, and 8 bases lay outside the gene matches. The germline V gene encodes CDR1 SQVTM and CDR2 ANQGSEA. As DNA, the CDR3 is TGCAGCGTGAGGACAGGGCCGAACGAAAAACTGTTTTTT. Its protein product is CSVRTGPNEKLFF.

This rearrangement joins TRBV6-6 to TRBJ2-4; the D is unclear. Deletions cut 5 bases from V and 0 bases from J, with 11 bases between. The germline V gene has CDR1 MNHNY and CDR2 SVGAGI (reference sequence). The length of the CDR3 is 15 residues. The DNA of the CDR3 is TGTGCCAGCAGTCCCCTCGAGTTAGCCAAAAACATTCAGTACTTC. This translates into CASSPLELAKNIQYF.

In its sample, this clonotype was seen a few times. The gene calls are TRBV10-3 and TRBJ2-1, with 13 bases aligning to TRBD2. The J segment lost 5 bases and the V segment lost 7 bases, leaving 5 bases of the junction unmatched. The germline gives CDR1 ENHRY, CDR2 SYGVKD. CDR3 size: 15 residues. CDR3 in DNA: TGTGCCATCATTGGACTAGCGGGAGCAGACAATGAGCAGTTCTTC. This gives the protein CAIIGLAGADNEQFF.

This clonotype was counted between two and nine times. The chain uses TRBV5-8 and TRBJ2-3, with D possibly matching TRBD2 (5 bases). The CDR3 consists of 15 residues. Germline values: CDR1 SGHTS, CDR2 YDEGEE. Trimming cost V 0 bases and J 4 bases, with 12 bases left between them. This CDR3 is CASSLDPGSSDTQYF. CDR3 DNA: TGTGCCAGCAGCTTGGATCCGGGAAGCTCAGATACGCAGTATTTT.

This clonotype has just a few counts. J is TRBJ1-2 and V is TRBV10-3; 11 bases agree with TRBD1. The junction had 0 bases not matched to a gene; V was cut back by 2 bases and J by 7 bases. The V gene's germline CDR1 is ENHRY and CDR2 SYGVKD. The CDR3 has 13 amino acids. The DNA for the CDR3 is TGTGCCATCAGTGAGGGACAGGGGGCTGGCTACACCTTC. Protein product: CAISEGQGAGYTF.

The DNA for the CDR3 is TGTGCCAGCAGTTTCCCCGGGACTAACACAGATACGCAGTATTTT. As protein: CASSFPGTNTDTQYF. The chain is built from TRBV27 and TRBJ2-3; 7 nucleotides agree with TRBD2. This CDR3 contains 15 residues. Trimming took 3 bases from V and 2 from J; bases not matched to a gene: 5. In germline, CDR1 is MNHEY, CDR2 SMNVEV (reference sequence).

This clonotype was found a few times. The CDR3 nucleotides are TGCAGTGCCAACGACGGGAGGCATCAGCCCCAGCATTTT. Translation: CSANDGRHQPQHF. V is TRBV20-1 and J is TRBJ1-5; D unresolved. V lost 6 bases and J lost 5, with 14 bases in between. CDR1 and CDR2 (germline): DFQATT, SNEGSKA (reference sequence). CDR3 length equals 13 residues.

This clonotype appeared a few times. The rearrangement joins TRBV19 to TRBJ2-7, with TRBD2 identical over 13 bases. V lost 5 bases, J lost 5 bases, and 12 bases stayed unmatched. The CDR3 loop spans 17 amino acids. CDR1 LNHDA and CDR2 SQIVND come from the germline V gene (reference sequence). CDR3 sequence (DNA): TGTGCCAGTAGTGCCATTCGGACTAGCGGGAGAAGCCACGAGCAGTACTTC. Translating it yields CASSAIRTSGRSHEQYF.

V and J are TRBV20-1 and TRBJ2-1, with D maybe TRBD2 (6 bases). Per germline, CDR1 DFQATT and CDR2 SNEGSKA (reference sequence). The CDR3 totals 16 residues. Trimming removed 0 bases from V and 1 base from J, with 13 bases in between. CDR3 in amino acids: CSARDWGRPSYNEQFF. CDR3 coding DNA: TGCAGTGCTAGAGATTGGGGGAGGCCGTCCTACAATGAGCAGTTCTTC.

This clonotype showed up just a few times. The chain has TRBV5-1 and TRBJ1-5; 9 bases map to TRBD1. The CDR3 length is 15 residues. CDR1 is SGHRS, CDR2 YFSETQ, per germline. The V segment lost 4 bases and the J segment 2 bases; nucleotides outside the gene matches: 4. Here the CDR3 reads CASSPGQGRNQPQHF. CDR3 DNA sequence: TGCGCCAGCAGCCCGGGACAGGGCCGCAATCAGCCCCAGCATTTT. Full variable domain (missing parts from reference TRBV5-1 and TRBJ1-5): KAGVTQTPRYLIKTRGQQVTLSCSPISGHRSVSWYQQTPGQGLQFLFEYFSETQRNKGNFPGRFSGRQFSNSRSEMNVSTLELGDSALYLCASSPGQGRNQPQHFGDGTRLSIL.

The genes are TRBV25-1 and TRBJ2-5; maybe TRBD1 (6 bases). Trimming took off 5 bases at V and 5 bases at J, with 18 bases between the two ends. The CDR3 contains 15 residues. Germline CDR1 reads MGHDK; CDR2 reads SYGVNS. CDR3 protein: CASSSGTRAWETQYF. CDR3 nucleotides: TGTGCCAGCAGTTCCGGGACAAGGGCTTGGGAGACCCAGTACTTC.

The chain is built from TRBV20-1 and TRBJ2-3; 15 bases fit TRBD2. CDR1 is DFQATT, CDR2 SNEGSKA, per germline (reference sequence). There are 15 residues in the CDR3. Losses at the gene ends were 6 bases for V and 5 bases for J; bases not matched to a gene: 6. The CDR3 nucleotides are TGCAGTGCCGGACTAGCGGGAGGGCTGGTAGATACGCAGTATTTT. Protein: CSAGLAGGLVDTQYF.

This clonotype was observed a handful of times. The chain carries TRBV12-3 or TRBV12-4 and TRBJ1-1, with D perhaps TRBD1 (6 bases). The V end lost 8 bases, the J end lost 4 bases, and 17 bases lay between the germline ends. The CDR3 extends over 14 amino acids. The CDR3 sequence: CASLPRDIGTEAFF. CDR3 nucleotides: TGTGCCAGCCTACCTCGGGACATCGGCACTGAAGCTTTCTTT.